The 31 T cell receptor beta chains below were found in one sample sequenced in a study of graft-versus-host responses after intestinal transplantation. Their cognate antigens are unknown. Assay used: immunoSEQ multiplex PCR; TCRdb lists only in-frame clones, some missing. This sample has more than 65,000 clones, with 85% to 95% found just once. The sample consisted of unstimulated CD8+ T cells sorted from spleen or lymph node cells, taken before transplant. All receptors derive from a human donor who was the organ donor for an intestinal transplant.

The V call is TRBV4-2, the J call TRBJ2-1, with 8 bases fitting TRBD2. This CDR3 region has 18 residues. V trimming: 1 base; J trimming: 4 bases; junction bases outside the gene matches: 12. Looked up from germline, CDR1 is LGHNA and CDR2 is YNFKEQ. CDR3 sequence reads: CASSQATSGGAVYNEQFF. The CDR3 DNA sequence: TGTGCCAGCAGCCAAGCGACTTCCGGGGGGGCAGTATACAATGAGCAGTTCTTC.

The gene calls are TRBV7-3 and TRBJ2-5; D might be TRBD2 (6 bases). V was pared by 1 base and J by 4 bases, with 13 bases between. Germline V gene sequence: CDR1 SGHTA, CDR2 FQGTGA. This CDR3 is built from 15 residues. The CDR3 DNA follows: TGTGCCAGCAGCTTAAACGGGGCGGGGTCAGAGACCCAGTACTTC. This translates into CASSLNGAGSETQYF. Together with reference TRBV7-3 and TRBJ2-5, the CDR3 gives the full variable domain: GAGVSQTPSNKVTEKGKYVELRCDPISGHTALYWYRQSLGQGPEFLIYFQGTGAADDSGLPNDRFFAVRPEGSVSTLKIQRTERGDSAVYLCASSLNGAGSETQYFGPGTRLLVL.

The rearrangement links TRBV6-6 to TRBJ1-6; D might be TRBD1 (5 bases). Germline CDR1 and CDR2: MNHNY and SVGAGI (reference sequence). V lost 0 bases to trimming and J lost 6 bases, with 12 bases between them. This CDR3 is 16 amino acids long. CDR3 in DNA: TGTGCCAGCAGTTACTCTAGCGGGGCCCTTAATTCACCCCTCCACTTT. This codes for CASSYSSGALNSPLHF.

The chain links TRBV2 to TRBJ2-5; TRBD1 aligns across 7 bases. Germline trimming cut 7 bases from V and 5 bases from J; bases unmatched to any gene: 10. Per germline, CDR1 SNHLY and CDR2 FYNNEI. The CDR3 consists of 14 residues. The CDR3 is CASMNRGSEETQYF. In DNA, the CDR3 is TGTGCCAGCATGAACAGGGGTTCAGAGGAGACCCAGTACTTC.

The sample holds one count of this clone. V usage is TRBV4-1 and J usage is TRBJ1-2; no clear D gene. Looked up from germline, CDR1 is MGHRA and CDR2 is YSYEKL. Trimming removed 1 base at V and 4 bases at J, with 13 bases between. The CDR3 is 15 amino acids. The CDR3 loop reads CASSQGVGIGYGYTF. The CDR3, as DNA: TGCGCCAGCAGCCAAGGCGTCGGTATCGGCTATGGCTACACCTTC.

This rearrangement joins TRBV9 to TRBJ1-5; TRBD1 agrees at 10 bases. Germline-derived CDR1 and CDR2 are SGDLS and YYNGEE. There are 15 residues in the CDR3. V gave up 6 bases and J gave up 8 bases; unmatched junction bases: 11. The CDR3 region has the DNA TGTGCCAGCACCCGGAGGGACAGGGGCCCGGAGCCCCAGCATTTT. As protein: CASTRRDRGPEPQHF. The full variable domain, with the rest looked up from reference TRBV9 and TRBJ1-5, is DSGVTQTPKHLITATGQRVTLRCSPRSGDLSVYWYQQSLDQGLQFLIQYYNGEERAKGNILERFSAQQFPDLHSELNLSSLELGDSALYFCASTRRDRGPEPQHFGDGTRLSIL.

The chain links TRBV9 to TRBJ1-1, with D possibly matching TRBD1 (5 bases). Germline V gene sequence: CDR1 SGDLS, CDR2 YYNGEE. The CDR3 is 14 residues long. V lost 3 bases, J lost 1 base, and 10 bases lay in between. For the CDR3, the DNA is TGTGCCAGCAGCGGGGGCGGGACGAACACTGAAGCTTTCTTT. This codes for CASSGGGTNTEAFF.

The chain combines TRBV28 with TRBJ2-7, with D uncertain. Germline loops: CDR1 MDHEN, CDR2 SYDVKM. Trimming took 10 bases from V and 2 from J, leaving 18 bases between them. This CDR3 contains 14 residues. The CDR3 sequence: CATTGYSWAYEQYF. The DNA of the CDR3 is TGTGCCACAACCGGGTATTCTTGGGCCTACGAGCAGTACTTC.

Written as DNA, the CDR3 is TGTGCCAGCAGGACCCCGGCGAGGGTATACGAGCAGTACTTC. This codes for CASRTPARVYEQYF. The chain couples TRBV6-1 to TRBJ2-7; maybe TRBD2 (5 bases). There are 14 residues in the CDR3. Germline V gene data show CDR1 as MNHNS and CDR2 as SASEGT. V was cut by 6 bases and J by 4 bases, with 16 bases left in between.

The rearrangement joins TRBV28 to TRBJ1-2, with D tentatively TRBD1 (5 bases). The CDR3 consists of 13 residues. Trimming pared 3 bases from V and 8 bases from J, leaving 13 bases between. Germline CDR1 and CDR2: MDHEN and SYDVKM. CDR3 in amino acids: CASSLIGARGYTF. The CDR3 DNA reads TGTGCCAGCAGTTTGATAGGGGCTAGAGGCTACACCTTC.

The V gene is TRBV4-1, the J gene TRBJ1-3; D is possibly TRBD1 (5 bases). Germline CDR1 and CDR2: MGHRA and YSYEKL. The CDR3 has 15 amino acids. Trimming took off 4 bases at V and 1 base at J, with 11 bases between the two ends. DNA for the CDR3: TGCGCCAGCAGCCCACCCCAGGGTTCTGGAAACACCATATATTTT. This codes for CASSPPQGSGNTIYF.

The chain combines TRBV9 with TRBJ2-3, with 9 bases that match TRBD1. Germline V gene sequence: CDR1 SGDLS, CDR2 YYNGEE. This CDR3 is 16 amino acids long. Losses at the gene ends were 3 bases for V and 1 base for J; bases not matched to a gene: 6. This chain's CDR3 is CASSEGQGGGTDTQYF. CDR3 in DNA: TGTGCCAGCAGCGAGGGACAGGGTGGGGGCACAGATACGCAGTATTTT. Full variable domain (missing parts from reference TRBV9 and TRBJ2-3): DSGVTQTPKHLITATGQRVTLRCSPRSGDLSVYWYQQSLDQGLQFLIQYYNGEERAKGNILERFSAQQFPDLHSELNLSSLELGDSALYFCASSEGQGGGTDTQYFGPGTRLTVL.

V usage is TRBV4-1 and J usage is TRBJ2-5; tentatively, D is TRBD2 (5 bases). The J call is in doubt because the DNA end fits TRBJ2-7 better. This CDR3 contains 14 residues. From germline, CDR1 is MGHRA and CDR2 YSYEKL. The CDR3 DNA reads as TGCGCCAGCAGCCAGAGGGTCGGGTCCTACGAGCAGTACTTC. It yields the protein CASSQRVGSYEQYF.

The chain couples TRBV5-4 to TRBJ2-3, with D perhaps matching TRBD1 (5 bases). V was clipped by 0 bases and J by 6 bases, with 14 bases between them. This CDR3 has 15 amino acids. The germline gives CDR1 SGHNT, CDR2 YYREEE (reference sequence). For the CDR3, the DNA is TGTGCCAGCAGCTTGGTGCCAGGGTCCAGCGATACGCAGTATTTT. Encoded protein: CASSLVPGSSDTQYF.

The rearrangement joins TRBV6-5 to TRBJ1-3, with D uncertain. V was cut by 4 bases and J by 0 bases, with 10 bases left in between. The CDR3 totals 15 residues. Germline V lookup: CDR1 MNHEY, CDR2 SVGAGI. In DNA form, the CDR3 reads TGTGCCAGCAGTTTGACCGGGGACTCTGGAAACACCATATATTTT. Amino acid sequence: CASSLTGDSGNTIYF.

The chain links TRBV5-1 to TRBJ2-3; 7 nucleotides align to TRBD2. The CDR3 runs to 13 residues. Germline V gene data show CDR1 as SGHRS and CDR2 as YFSETQ. V was pared by 3 bases and J by 3 bases, with 1 base of the junction left unmatched. DNA for the CDR3: TGCGCCAGCAGCTGGACTAGGACAGATACGCAGTATTTT. Translated: CASSWTRTDTQYF.

The chain employs TRBV27 and TRBJ1-4, with a tentative D call TRBD1 (5 bases). Trimming left V 4 bases short and J 2 bases short, with 14 bases between. This CDR3 is 16 amino acids long. Looked up from germline, CDR1 is MNHEY and CDR2 is SMNVEV (reference sequence). The CDR3 coding sequence is TGTGCCAGCAGTTCCCCTACCCGGGGGACTAATGAAAAACTGTTTTTT. Amino acid sequence: CASSSPTRGTNEKLFF.

The gene calls are TRBV4-1 and TRBJ2-5, with D possibly being TRBD2 (6 bases). V shed 0 bases and J shed 5 bases, with 10 bases lying between them. Per the germline V gene, CDR1 is MGHRA and CDR2 is YSYEKL. The CDR3 contains 14 residues. CDR3 sequence reads: CASSQDPGRETQYF. The CDR3 nucleotides read TGCGCCAGCAGCCAAGACCCGGGGAGGGAGACCCAGTACTTC.

The table lists this clone with a count of one. The chain carries TRBV7-9 and TRBJ2-3; TRBD1 aligns across 8 bases. Germline lookup yields CDR1 SEHNR and CDR2 FQNEAQ (reference sequence). The CDR3 spans 15 residues. V dropped 6 bases and J dropped 6; count of bases not matched to a gene: 11. The CDR3 here is CASSPRDRRSDTQYF. In DNA, the CDR3 is TGTGCCAGCAGTCCACGGGACAGGAGGTCCGATACGCAGTATTTT.

V usage is TRBV30 and J usage is TRBJ2-1; 9 nucleotides agree with TRBD2. The junction had 10 bases not matched to a gene; V was cut back by 5 bases and J by 2 bases. The CDR3 sequence is 16 residues long. In germline, CDR1 is GTSNPN, CDR2 SVGIG (reference sequence). DNA for the CDR3: TGTGCCTGGGGACCAGCCCTAGCGGGGACCTACAATGAGCAGTTCTTC. It encodes CAWGPALAGTYNEQFF.

The chain combines TRBV4-1 with TRBJ1-2, with 8 bases fitting TRBD1. V shed 1 base, J shed 4 bases, and the junction held 2 bases outside the gene matches. Germline V lookup: CDR1 MGHRA, CDR2 YSYEKL. This CDR3 has 14 residues. The CDR3 protein is CASSQGQGSYGYTF. The CDR3 DNA is TGCGCCAGCAGCCAAGGACAGGGGAGCTATGGCTACACCTTC.

The CDR3 DNA follows: TGTGCCAGCAGTCCGCCGACAGGGATGAACACTGAAGCTTTCTTT. Its translation: CASSPPTGMNTEAFF. This chain uses TRBV28 with TRBJ1-1; the match to TRBD1 covers 7 bases. The V segment lost 5 bases and the J segment 0 bases; nucleotides outside the gene matches: 6. The V gene's germline CDR1 is MDHEN and CDR2 SYDVKM. The CDR3 has 15 amino acids. Full variable domain (outside the CDR3, taken from reference TRBV28 and TRBJ1-1): DVKVTQSSRYLVKRTGEKVFLECVQDMDHENMFWYRQDPGLGLRLIYFSYDVKMKEKGDIPEGYSVSREKKERFSLILESASTNQTSMYLCASSPPTGMNTEAFFGQGTRLTVV.

The chain's CDR3 is CASSPDSYSNQPQHF. The DNA for the CDR3 is TGTGCCAGCAGTCCGGACAGTTATAGCAATCAGCCCCAGCATTTT. This sequence joins TRBV28 and TRBJ1-5; D might be TRBD1 (6 bases). Germline V CDR1 and CDR2: MDHEN, SYDVKM. The V gene lost 5 bases and the J gene lost 0 bases, with 11 bases spanning the gap. This CDR3 comprises 15 residues.

The chain has TRBV13 and TRBJ2-1; 9 nucleotides align to TRBD2. The J segment lost 1 base and the V segment lost 0 bases, leaving 4 bases of the junction unmatched. Germline CDR1 and CDR2: PRHDT and FYEKMQ (reference sequence). There are 17 residues in the CDR3. DNA for the CDR3: TGTGCCAGCAGCTTAGGGACTAGCGGCACTTCCTACAATGAGCAGTTCTTC. Translation: CASSLGTSGTSYNEQFF.

The genes are TRBV9 and TRBJ1-1; 9 positions match TRBD1. CDR3 size: 18 residues. The J segment lost 0 bases and the V segment lost 3 bases, leaving 12 bases of the junction unmatched. Germline values: CDR1 SGDLS, CDR2 YYNGEE. CDR3 nucleotides: TGTGCCAGCAGCGAAGCCCGGGACAGGGAAGGATTGAACACTGAAGCTTTCTTT. Translation: CASSEARDREGLNTEAFF.

The V gene is TRBV4-3, the J gene TRBJ2-1; the match to TRBD2 covers 10 bases. V gave up 0 bases and J gave up 9 bases; unmatched junction bases: 8. Germline V gene sequence: CDR1 LGHNA, CDR2 YSLEER. The CDR3 has 16 amino acids. The CDR3 DNA reads as TGCGCCAGCAGCCAAGAGCCCCTAGCGGGGGCAGGTGAGCAGTTCTTC. Translating gives CASSQEPLAGAGEQFF.

This chain connects TRBV4-1 to TRBJ2-5; 10 bases agree with TRBD2. The V gene's germline CDR1 is MGHRA and CDR2 YSYEKL. V lost 0 bases and J lost 5; bases outside the gene matches: 9. The CDR3 sequence is 17 residues long. For the CDR3, the DNA is TGCGCCAGCAGCCAAGAACCTAGCGGGGGACTCTGGGAGACCCAGTACTTC. Its protein is CASSQEPSGGLWETQYF.

V usage is TRBV15 and J usage is TRBJ1-1, with a weak D call TRBD1 (5 bases). CDR1 is LNHNV and CDR2 is YYDKDF in the germline V gene (reference sequence). Trimming removed 5 bases from V and 0 bases from J, with 13 bases in between. This CDR3 contains 15 residues. The CDR3 sequence is CATSSRAKLNTEAFF. DNA for the CDR3: TGTGCCACCAGCTCCAGGGCCAAACTGAACACTGAAGCTTTCTTT.

This chain connects TRBV4-2 to TRBJ2-3, with D possibly TRBD1 on 5 matching bases. CDR3 length: 12 amino acids. Germline V gives CDR1 LGHNA, CDR2 YNFKEQ. Between the trimmed V and J ends, which lost 6 bases and 4 bases, there was a span of 8 bases. The CDR3, as DNA: TGTGCCAGCAGTTTAGGGGCAGATACGCAGTATTTT. As protein: CASSLGADTQYF.

The V and J genes are TRBV27 and TRBJ1-1; 9 positions agree with TRBD1. The germline CDR1 and CDR2 sequences are MNHEY and SMNVEV (reference sequence). The CDR3 has 15 amino acids. The V gene end was trimmed by 5 bases and the J gene end by 1 base; junction bases not matched to a gene: 5. The chain's CDR3 is CASSITGGANTEAFF. The CDR3 DNA reads TGTGCCAGCAGTATAACAGGGGGCGCGAACACTGAAGCTTTCTTT.

J is TRBJ1-2 and V is TRBV27, with 7 bases that match TRBD1. After removal of 2 bases from V and 2 bases from J, the junction contained 5 bases not matched to a gene. This CDR3 spans 15 amino acids. CDR1 and CDR2 (germline): MNHEY, SMNVEV (reference sequence). The CDR3 is CASSLRGPHNYGYTF. CDR3 nucleotides: TGTGCCAGCAGTTTAAGGGGGCCACACAACTATGGCTACACCTTC.